The following is a TCR beta chain sequence with its context. This sequence may be a read error, since a much larger clone differs from it by one base. This record belongs to a study of CD8+CD57+ T cells in acquired aplastic anemia. For CDR3 and TCR beta VDJ profiling, genomic DNA was the template used. TCRdb ran MiXCR on the reads and lists one entry per CDR3 protein. This table has some 220,000 distinct CDR3 sequences, 34% appearing once. The CDR3 sequence is 13 residues long. Per germline, CDR1 SGHDN and CDR2 FVKESK. This receptor was obtained from a human donor in good health, serving as a control. The chain recombines TRBV14 with TRBJ1-2; D perhaps matches TRBD1 (6 bases). The sequenced material came from sorted CD4+, CD8+, or CD8+CD57+ T cells (not recorded which) from PBMCs. The CDR3 loop is CASNQGQFYGYTF. The CDR3 DNA sequence: TGTGCCAGCAACCAAGGACAGTTCTATGGCTACACCTTC. Complete variable domain (other parts from reference TRBV14 and TRBJ1-2): EAGVTQFPSHSVIEKGQTVTLRCDPISGHDNLYWYRRVMGKEIKFLLHFVKESKQDESGMPNNRFLAERTGGTYSTLKVQPAELEDSGVYFCASNQGQFYGYTFGSGTRLTVV.